Following are 22 T cell receptor beta chains from one sample sequenced in a study of memory CD4+ T cells and cytomegalovirus serostatus. The sort gate was single viable CD3+CD4+CD8-CD45RO+ cells for memory CD4+ T cells. Profiled with immunoSEQ multiplex PCR; TCRdb holds only in-frame clones, not every one. The sample includes about 75,000 clones, 78% of them seen just once. Input material: memory CD4+ T cells from blood. The origin of the receptors is an adult in good health and CMV-seropositive.

This clone came up many times. The genes are TRBV27 and TRBJ2-2; D is uncertain. The CDR3 has 14 residues. CDR1 is MNHEY and CDR2 is SMNVEV in the germline V gene (reference sequence). V gave up 8 bases and J gave up 0 bases, with 10 bases separating them. DNA of the CDR3: TGTGCCAGCGCTTTACGGACGAACACCGGGGAGCTGTTTTTT. Translating gives CASALRTNTGELFF.

This clone showed up just a few times. The CDR3 reads CSVQGPGNTIYF. In DNA, the CDR3 is TGCAGCGTGCAGGGCCCTGGAAACACCATATATTTT. The chain uses TRBV29-1 and TRBJ1-3, with D possibly matching TRBD1 (5 bases). The CDR3 contains 12 residues. Trimming took off 6 bases at V and 2 bases at J, with 8 bases between the two ends. Germline V gene lookup returns CDR1 SQVTM and CDR2 ANQGSEA. Looking up the rest from reference TRBV29-1 and TRBJ1-3 gives the full variable domain: SAVISQKPSRDICQRGTSLTIQCQVDSQVTMMFWYRQQPGQSLTLIATANQGSEATYESGFVIDKFPISRPNLTFSTLTVSNMSPEDSSIYLCSVQGPGNTIYFGEGSWLTVV.

The genes are TRBV6-7 and TRBJ1-3; D unclear. TRBV6-7 is an ORF; its function is uncertain. The CDR3 totals 16 residues. The V gene lost 2 bases and the J gene lost 0 bases, with 11 bases spanning the gap. The CDR3 sequence: CASSYPDALSGNTIYF. Written as DNA, the CDR3 is TGTGCCAGCAGTTACCCGGACGCGCTCTCTGGAAACACCATATATTTT.

The chain is built from TRBV18 and TRBJ1-2; D gene uncertain. Per the germline V gene, CDR1 is KGHSH and CDR2 is LQKENI. V lost 3 bases to trimming and J lost 1 base, with 12 bases between them. The CDR3 is made up of 15 amino acids. DNA for the CDR3: TGTGCCAGCTCACCCGGACCGATCTTTAACTATGGCTACACCTTC. Protein: CASSPGPIFNYGYTF.

V and J are TRBV11-2 and TRBJ2-1; 11 bases fit TRBD2. Germline V gene data show CDR1 as SGHAT and CDR2 as FQNNGV. CDR3 length: 17 residues. After removal of 6 bases from V and 7 bases from J, the junction contained 14 bases not matched to a gene. The CDR3 loop reads CASRSTSGGRGKNEQFF. CDR3 bases: TGTGCCAGCAGGTCCACTAGCGGGGGACGTGGAAAGAATGAGCAGTTCTTC. Looking up the rest from reference TRBV11-2 and TRBJ2-1 gives the full variable domain: EAGVAQSPRYKIIEKRQSVAFWCNPISGHATLYWYQQILGQGPKLLIQFQNNGVVDDSQLPKDRFSAERLKGVDSTLKIQPAKLEDSAVYLCASRSTSGGRGKNEQFFGPGTRLTVL.

V is TRBV7-9 and J is TRBJ2-1, with 9 bases aligning to TRBD1. V lost 2 bases to trimming and J lost 7 bases; unmatched junction nucleotides: 6. This CDR3 contains 15 residues. Germline-derived CDR1 and CDR2 are SEHNR and FQNEAQ (reference sequence). In DNA form, the CDR3 reads TGTGCCAGCAGCTTATGGACAGGGGTTACGAATGAGCAGTTCTTC. Translation gives CASSLWTGVTNEQFF.

The rearrangement links TRBV21-1 to TRBJ1-5. TRBV21-1 is a known pseudogene. This CDR3 has 15 residues. The CDR3, as DNA: TGTGCCAGCAGCTACCGACGGGACCCCTGCAGGCCCCAGCATTTT. It is translated as CASSYRRDPCRPQHF.

The chain joins TRBV4-3 to TRBJ1-1; D call uncertain. Per the germline V gene, CDR1 is LGHNA and CDR2 is YSLEER. V lost 1 base and J 2 bases, leaving 23 bases between the germline ends. The CDR3 is 19 amino acids. DNA for the CDR3: TGCGCCAGCAGCCAAGTACGATTGGGTCCCCTGGGCTCAAACACTGAAGCTTTCTTT. Translation: CASSQVRLGPLGSNTEAFF.

The chain carries TRBV30 and TRBJ2-3; 7 positions match TRBD2. The CDR3 runs 13 residues. J lost 5 bases, V lost 3 bases, and 5 bases had no gene match. Per germline, CDR1 GTSNPN and CDR2 SVGIG (reference sequence). The CDR3 sequence is CAWRKRGGDTQYF. The CDR3 region has the DNA TGTGCCTGGAGAAAGCGGGGAGGAGATACGCAGTATTTT.

The gene calls are TRBV6-6 and TRBJ1-2; D unresolved. V gave up 9 bases and J gave up 0 bases, with 11 bases separating them. Germline CDR1 reads MNHNY; CDR2 reads SVGAGI (reference sequence). The CDR3 has 13 residues. The CDR3 here is CASNLGANYGYTF. In DNA, the CDR3 is TGTGCCAGTAATCTGGGAGCTAACTATGGCTACACCTTC.

The chain joins TRBV18 to TRBJ1-2, with 7 bases lining up with TRBD1. This CDR3 is 14 amino acids long. Trimming removed 3 bases from V and 2 bases from J; junction bases left unmatched: 3. Germline assignment: CDR1 KGHSH and CDR2 LQKENI. In DNA form, the CDR3 reads TGTGCCAGCTCACCCGAACAGGGGAACTATGGCTACACCTTC. Protein: CASSPEQGNYGYTF.

The chain uses TRBV2 and TRBJ2-5, with D perhaps TRBD1 (5 bases). Germline V gene data show CDR1 as SNHLY and CDR2 as FYNNEI. Trimming took off 7 bases at V and 2 bases at J, with 11 bases between the two ends. CDR3 length equals 13 residues. The CDR3 spells CASMGQIQETQYF. The DNA of the CDR3 is TGTGCCAGCATGGGGCAAATACAAGAGACCCAGTACTTC.

This sequence joins TRBV29-1 and TRBJ1-1, with TRBD1 as a possible D gene (6 bases). Trimming removed 7 bases at V and 9 bases at J, with 15 bases between. Germline V gene data show CDR1 as SQVTM and CDR2 as ANQGSEA. The CDR3 has 11 amino acids. Here the CDR3 reads CSGERGHKAFF. The CDR3, as DNA: TGCAGCGGGGAGAGGGGACATAAAGCTTTCTTT.

This clone was observed once. The chain couples TRBV2 to TRBJ2-5; no firm D call. V was pared by 4 bases and J by 5 bases, with 8 bases between. The germline gives CDR1 SNHLY, CDR2 FYNNEI. This CDR3 spans 12 amino acids. CDR3 DNA: TGTGCCAGCAGTGTTCGGGTGGAGACCCAGTACTTC. Translation gives CASSVRVETQYF.

The chain carries TRBV19 and TRBJ1-6, with D possibly matching TRBD1 (5 bases). This CDR3 has 12 residues. V dropped 5 bases and J dropped 10 bases, with 9 bases sitting between them. Germline-derived CDR1 and CDR2 are LNHDA and SQIVND (reference sequence). The CDR3 region has the DNA TGTGCCAGTAGTGTGGGGCGATCACCCCTCCACTTT. Amino acids: CASSVGRSPLHF.

V usage is TRBV6-1 and J usage is TRBJ1-2; 9 nucleotides match TRBD1. J lost 9 bases, V lost 5 bases, and 13 bases had no gene match. Germline values: CDR1 MNHNS, CDR2 SASEGT. The CDR3 length is 15 residues. This CDR3 is CASSQNRGRENRYTF. The DNA for the CDR3 is TGTGCCAGCAGTCAAAACAGGGGGCGAGAAAATCGCTACACCTTC.

This clone is a singleton in its sample. The CDR3 here is CASGPSFANTGELFF. DNA for the CDR3: TGTGCCAGCGGTCCTTCCTTCGCGAACACCGGGGAGCTGTTTTTT. The genes are TRBV7-9 and TRBJ2-2; D is uncertain. CDR3 length equals 15 residues. In germline, CDR1 is SEHNR, CDR2 FQNEAQ (reference sequence). V lost 8 bases and J lost 0, with 13 bases in between.

The V gene is TRBV11-2, the J gene TRBJ2-1; possible D gene TRBD1, 5 bases. The CDR3 covers 12 residues. The V and J ends lost 6 bases and 7 bases respectively, with 10 bases between them. Germline V lookup: CDR1 SGHAT, CDR2 FQNNGV. As DNA, the CDR3 is TGTGCCAGCAGTTACCAGGGAAATGAGCAGTTCTTC. It yields the protein CASSYQGNEQFF.

The chain employs TRBV6-5 and TRBJ1-2, with a weak D call TRBD1 (5 bases). CDR1 is MNHEY and CDR2 is SVGAGI in the germline V gene. The CDR3 length is 11 residues. V dropped 5 bases and J dropped 8 bases, with 9 bases sitting between them. The CDR3 spells CASSPGRGYTF. CDR3 DNA sequence: TGTGCCAGCAGTCCAGGGCGAGGCTACACCTTC.

V gene TRBV6-1 combines with J gene TRBJ1-1; D not certain. The CDR3 is made up of 14 amino acids. Germline CDR1 reads MNHNS; CDR2 reads SASEGT. V dropped 8 bases and J dropped 0 bases, with 13 bases sitting between them. The CDR3 nucleotides are TGTGCCAGCTCAGTGAGTATAGTGAACACTGAAGCTTTCTTT. Translation gives CASSVSIVNTEAFF.

This chain links TRBV19 with TRBJ1-2; 8 positions match TRBD1. Germline loops: CDR1 LNHDA, CDR2 SQIVND (reference sequence). The junction had 6 bases not matched to a gene; V was cut back by 5 bases and J by 4 bases. This CDR3 contains 14 residues. The CDR3 nucleotides read TGTGCCAGTAGTTCCCAGGGGGCCTCCTATGGCTACACCTTC. This codes for CASSSQGASYGYTF. Full variable domain (remainder filled in from reference TRBV19 and TRBJ1-2): DGGITQSPKYLFRKEGQNVTLSCEQNLNHDAMYWYRQDPGQGLRLIYYSQIVNDFQKGDIAEGYSVSREKKESFPLTVTSAQKNPTAFYLCASSSQGASYGYTFGSGTRLTVV.

This chain joins TRBV10-1 and TRBJ2-3; no clear D. The CDR3 sequence is 13 residues long. V was shortened by 0 bases and J by 5 bases, with 6 bases between the two germline ends. The germline CDR1 and CDR2 sequences are WNHNN and SYGVQD (reference sequence). This CDR3 reads CASSESGVDTQYF. The CDR3 bases are TGCGCCAGCAGTGAGTCCGGCGTAGATACGCAGTATTTT.